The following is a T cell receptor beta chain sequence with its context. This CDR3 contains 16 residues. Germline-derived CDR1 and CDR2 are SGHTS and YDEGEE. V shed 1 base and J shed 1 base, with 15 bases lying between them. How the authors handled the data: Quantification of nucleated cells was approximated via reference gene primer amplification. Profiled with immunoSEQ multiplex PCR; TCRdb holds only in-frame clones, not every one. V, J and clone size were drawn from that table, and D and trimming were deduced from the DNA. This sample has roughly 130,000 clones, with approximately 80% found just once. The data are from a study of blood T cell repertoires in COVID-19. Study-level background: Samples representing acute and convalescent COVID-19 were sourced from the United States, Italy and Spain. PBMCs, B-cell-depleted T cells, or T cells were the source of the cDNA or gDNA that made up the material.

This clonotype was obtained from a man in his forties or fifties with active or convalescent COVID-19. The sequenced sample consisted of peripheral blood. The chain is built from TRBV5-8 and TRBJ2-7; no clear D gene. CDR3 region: CASSLMFAGKSYEQYF. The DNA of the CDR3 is TGTGCCAGCAGCTTGATGTTTGCAGGAAAGTCCTACGAGCAGTACTTC. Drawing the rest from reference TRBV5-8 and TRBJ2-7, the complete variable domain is EAGVTQSPTHLIKTRGQQATLRCSPISGHTSVYWYQQALGLGLQFLLWYDEGEERNRGNFPPRFSGRQFPNYSSELNVNALELEDSALYLCASSLMFAGKSYEQYFGPGTRLTVT.